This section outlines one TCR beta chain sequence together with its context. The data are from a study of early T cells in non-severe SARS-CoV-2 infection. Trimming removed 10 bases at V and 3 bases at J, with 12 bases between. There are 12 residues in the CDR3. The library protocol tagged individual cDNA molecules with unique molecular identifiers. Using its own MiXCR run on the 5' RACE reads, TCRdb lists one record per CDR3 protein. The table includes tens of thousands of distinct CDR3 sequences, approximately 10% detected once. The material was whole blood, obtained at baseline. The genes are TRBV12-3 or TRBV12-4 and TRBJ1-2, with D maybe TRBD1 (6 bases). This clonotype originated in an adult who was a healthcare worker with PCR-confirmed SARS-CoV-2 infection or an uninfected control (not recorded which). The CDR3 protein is CATYRAYYGYTF. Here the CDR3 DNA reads TGTGCCACTTACAGGGCCTACTATGGCTACACCTTC.